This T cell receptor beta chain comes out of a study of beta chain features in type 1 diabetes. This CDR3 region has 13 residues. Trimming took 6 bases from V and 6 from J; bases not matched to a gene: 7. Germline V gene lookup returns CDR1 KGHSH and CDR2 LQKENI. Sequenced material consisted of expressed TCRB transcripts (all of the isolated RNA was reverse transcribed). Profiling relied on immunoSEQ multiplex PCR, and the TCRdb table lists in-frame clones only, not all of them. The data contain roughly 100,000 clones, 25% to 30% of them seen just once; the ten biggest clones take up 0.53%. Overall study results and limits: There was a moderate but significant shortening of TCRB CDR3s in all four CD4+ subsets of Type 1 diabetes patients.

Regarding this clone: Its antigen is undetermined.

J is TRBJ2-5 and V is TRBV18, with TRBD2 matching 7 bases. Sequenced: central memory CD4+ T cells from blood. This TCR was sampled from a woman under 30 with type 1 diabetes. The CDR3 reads CASSPTSPQTQYF. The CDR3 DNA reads TGTGCCAGCTCCCCGACTAGCCCCCAGACCCAGTACTTC.